This T cell receptor (beta chain) was identified in a study of T-cell reconstitution after alpha-beta-depleted transplantation in children. The library targeted TCRbeta and was prepared with unique molecular identifiers. From the PCR reads, TCRdb called clonotypes with MiXCR, one entry per CDR3 protein. The sample shows hundreds of thousands of distinct CDR3 sequences, 9.5% to 15% of them seen only once. This clonotype was counted many times. Germline CDR1 SGDLS, CDR2 YYNGEE. This CDR3 has 15 residues. Unmatched junction bases numbered 6, after V lost 5 bases and J lost 0 bases. The receptor was isolated from a human donor who donated a stem cell graft to a child with acute lymphoblastic leukemia. The starting material was PBMCs from the stem cell graft donor, obtained from the stem cell graft. The rearrangement links TRBV9 to TRBJ2-7; 9 bases are shared with TRBD2. The CDR3 spells CASSPTSGPSYEQYF. In DNA form, the CDR3 reads TGTGCCAGCAGTCCCACTAGCGGGCCCTCCTACGAGCAGTACTTC.